The 2 T cell receptor beta chains given below trace back to one sample, sequenced in a study of read filtering for tumor transcriptome and immune sequencing. This library used approximately 390 ng RNA and molecular barcoded adaptors spanning alpha/delta and beta/gamma chains. TCRdb called the reads again in MiXCR, with one record for every CDR3 protein. The table records over 50,000 distinct CDR3 sequences, about 19% of them present only once. Sequencing was performed on a population of CD138-negative cells sorted from bone marrow. All receptors derive from a donor older than 35 with multiple myeloma.

The V and J genes are TRBV7-6 and TRBJ2-1; 7 bases map to TRBD2. V trimming: 1 base; J trimming: 7 bases; junction bases outside the gene matches: 10. The CDR3 consists of 16 residues. CDR1 SGHVS and CDR2 FNYEAQ come from the germline V gene. The CDR3 nucleotides read TGTGCCAGCAGCTTAGTATCCAGCGGGGCTGGAAATGAGCAGTTCTTC. Translated, it gives CASSLVSSGAGNEQFF.

Ten or more counts support this clonotype. This rearrangement joins TRBV21-1 to TRBJ2-3. TRBV21-1 is shown as a pseudogene. The CDR3 is made up of 19 amino acids. The CDR3 loop reads CASSKIDERGQRGTDTQYF. DNA for the CDR3: TGTGCCAGCAGCAAAATAGATGAGCGTGGGCAGAGAGGCACAGATACGCAGTATTTT.